This T cell receptor (beta chain) is drawn from a study of blood T cells in healthy people across ages. A second about 6 to 12 cycle PCR used barcoded and J-beta primers. TCRdb processed the 5' RACE reads anew with MiXCR; each CDR3 protein has one entry. The sample lists 800,000 to 900,000 distinct CDR3 sequences; less than 80% were seen once. The germline CDR1 and CDR2 sequences are MNHNS and SASEGT. Trimming pared 8 bases from V and 7 bases from J, leaving 24 bases between. This CDR3 is 16 amino acids long. The chain recombines TRBV6-1 with TRBJ2-1; D is perhaps TRBD2 (7 bases). The clonotype originates from a man aged 25-45 years in good health. Sequenced: blood. CDR3 DNA sequence: TGTGCCAGCTTAGGATGGGTAGGGGGGGCGCAGAATGAGCAGTTCTTC. The encoded protein is CASLGWVGGAQNEQFF.